What follows are 18 T cell receptor beta chains derived from one specimen sequenced in a study of Graves' ophthalmopathy and Graves' hyperthyroidism. The authors amplified TCR beta CDR3 regions from RNA transcripts. RT-PCR with HTBI primers came first, then second-round multiplex PCR. In TCRdb, the multiplex PCR reads were re-called with MiXCR into one record per CDR3 protein. The data contain about 480,000 distinct CDR3 sequences, approximately 14% of them singletons. Sequencing was performed on blood. The source is a woman between 25 and 40 years old with Graves' ophthalmopathy.

This clonotype occurred many times. This chain links TRBV11-2 with TRBJ2-5; either TRBD1 or TRBD2 may fit D (5 bases each). Germline lookup yields CDR1 SGHAT and CDR2 FQNNGV. Trimming took off 1 base at V and 1 base at J, with 13 bases between the two ends. This CDR3 is 16 amino acids long. CDR3 protein: CASSLGGRGVQETQYF. CDR3 bases: TGTGCCAGCAGCTTAGGAGGGAGAGGGGTCCAAGAGACCCAGTACTTC. Looking up the rest from reference TRBV11-2 and TRBJ2-5 gives the full variable domain: EAGVAQSPRYKIIEKRQSVAFWCNPISGHATLYWYQQILGQGPKLLIQFQNNGVVDDSQLPKDRFSAERLKGVDSTLKIQPAKLEDSAVYLCASSLGGRGVQETQYFGPGTRLLVL.

The chain joins TRBV6-5 to TRBJ1-5; tentative D call: TRBD1 (5 bases). V dropped 0 bases and J dropped 5 bases, with 5 bases sitting between them. The V gene's germline CDR1 is MNHEY and CDR2 SVGAGI. The CDR3 extends over 13 amino acids. The CDR3 region is CASSYSGDQPQHF. The CDR3 nucleotides read TGTGCCAGCAGTTACTCGGGGGATCAGCCCCAGCATTTT.

This clonotype was seen ten or more times. The chain recombines TRBV11-2 with TRBJ2-7, with a weak D call TRBD2 (5 bases). With 1 base removed from V and 9 bases from J, the gap between germline ends came to 7 bases. The length of the CDR3 is 11 residues. The germline V gene encodes CDR1 SGHAT and CDR2 FQNNGV. CDR3: CASSLAAGQYF. CDR3 DNA: TGTGCCAGCAGCTTAGCCGCGGGGCAGTACTTC. The variable domain in full, with the rest retrieved from reference TRBV11-2 and TRBJ2-7, is EAGVAQSPRYKIIEKRQSVAFWCNPISGHATLYWYQQILGQGPKLLIQFQNNGVVDDSQLPKDRFSAERLKGVDSTLKIQPAKLEDSAVYLCASSLAAGQYFGPGTRLTVT.

This clonotype appeared many times. This chain uses TRBV9 with TRBJ2-2; TRBD1 matches 8 bases. CDR1 SGDLS and CDR2 YYNGEE come from the germline V gene. The CDR3 sequence is 13 residues long. With 2 bases clipped from V and 12 bases from J, the junction kept 6 bases outside the gene matches. The DNA for the CDR3 is TGTGCCAGCAGCGTCGCTCACAGGGGGAAGCTGTTTTTT. Amino acid sequence: CASSVAHRGKLFF.

There are many counts of this clonotype. The CDR3 DNA sequence: TGTGCCAGTAGTATCTTGCGGGGTGCTCAGCCCCAGCATTTT. Translated, it gives CASSILRGAQPQHF. This chain uses TRBV19 with TRBJ1-5, with D hard to call. The CDR3 sequence is 14 residues long. Trimming took off 3 bases at V and 6 bases at J, with 12 bases between the two ends. Germline CDR1 reads LNHDA; CDR2 reads SQIVND (reference sequence).

On this clonotype: The junction shows a germline mismatch at one end, possibly a read error. The chain has TRBV30 and TRBJ2-7, with 7 positions matching TRBD2. Germline CDR1 GTSNPN, CDR2 SVGIG (reference sequence). The CDR3 length is 14 residues. CDR3 sequence: CARSDGGGSDEQYF. DNA of the CDR3: TGTGCCCGGAGTGATGGGGGGGGATCGGACGAGCAGTACTTC.

This clonotype was counted a few times. This chain joins TRBV5-1 and TRBJ2-2; no reliable D call. The germline gives CDR1 SGHRS, CDR2 YFSETQ. V lost 2 bases and J 3 bases, leaving 8 bases between the germline ends. The CDR3 has 14 amino acids. The CDR3 DNA is TGCGCCAGCAGCTTTAAGGCAGACACCGGGGAGCTGTTTTTT. Translating it yields CASSFKADTGELFF.

Ten or more counts support this clonotype. The rearrangement links TRBV6-2 or TRBV6-3 to TRBJ2-3; D unclear. This CDR3 spans 14 amino acids. The germline V gene has CDR1 MNHEY and CDR2 SVGEGT. Trimming stripped 6 bases from V and 11 bases from J, with 21 bases between. CDR3 nucleotide sequence: TGTGCCAGCAGAAGTGGGTCCCCGCCCGCCGGGCAGTATTTT. Its translation is CASRSGSPPAGQYF.

The sample holds many counts of this clonotype. The rearrangement joins TRBV9 to TRBJ1-2; no clear D gene. V lost 3 bases to trimming and J lost 1 base, with 10 bases between them. The V gene's germline CDR1 is SGDLS and CDR2 YYNGEE. CDR3 length equals 14 residues. CDR3 loop: CASSASSYNYGYTF. For the CDR3, the DNA is TGTGCCAGCAGCGCGTCGTCATATAACTATGGCTACACCTTC.

In this sample, this clonotype turned up many times. The rearrangement links TRBV20-1 to TRBJ1-6, with unresolved D. The V end lost 3 bases, the J end lost 0 bases, and 6 bases lay between the germline ends. Germline values: CDR1 DFQATT, CDR2 SNEGSKA (reference sequence). The CDR3 loop spans 14 amino acids. The CDR3 DNA follows: TGCAGTGCTAGGCTGAGCTCCTATAATTCACCCCTCCACTTT. Residues: CSARLSSYNSPLHF.

The sample holds many counts of this clonotype. The rearrangement links TRBV29-1 to TRBJ2-5, with 9 nucleotides matching TRBD2. V lost 2 bases to trimming and J lost 5 bases; unmatched junction nucleotides: 6. Germline CDR1 and CDR2: SQVTM and ANQGSEA. The CDR3 spans 14 residues. The CDR3 here is CSVETAGGRETQYF. The CDR3 DNA reads TGCAGCGTTGAAACCGCGGGAGGGAGGGAGACCCAGTACTTC.

This clonotype came up many times. The germline gene is not matched at one end of the junction; a read error may be the cause. The genes are TRBV6-2 or TRBV6-3 and TRBJ1-5; 7 nucleotides align to TRBD1. The CDR3 is 19 residues long. CDR1 and CDR2 (germline): MNHEY, SVGEGT. In nucleotides, the CDR3 is TGTGCCAGCAGTCACTCGGCGCGGGGACAGTCGGGGGGCAATCAGCCCCAGCATTTT. Translation gives CASSHSARGQSGGNQPQHF.

The sample holds a few counts of this clonotype. This chain uses TRBV5-1 with TRBJ2-5; a weak D match, TRBD2 (6 bases). The V gene lost 5 bases and the J gene lost 2 bases, with 10 bases spanning the gap. Germline values: CDR1 SGHRS, CDR2 YFSETQ. The CDR3 length is 13 residues. The CDR3 is CASRGTSQETQYF. The CDR3 coding sequence is TGCGCCAGCAGGGGGACTTCTCAAGAGACCCAGTACTTC. The complete variable domain, with remaining parts taken from reference TRBV5-1 and TRBJ2-5, reads KAGVTQTPRYLIKTRGQQVTLSCSPISGHRSVSWYQQTPGQGLQFLFEYFSETQRNKGNFPGRFSGRQFSNSRSEMNVSTLELGDSALYLCASRGTSQETQYFGPGTRLLVL.

At least ten counts were recorded for this clonotype. The rearrangement joins TRBV4-1 to TRBJ1-1; 8 positions agree with TRBD1. CDR1 is MGHRA and CDR2 is YSYEKL in the germline V gene. V shed 7 bases, J shed 4 bases, and the junction held 5 bases outside the gene matches. CDR3 length equals 13 residues. DNA of the CDR3: TGCGCCAGCAAAAAAACAGGGGGCACTGAAGCTTTCTTT. It codes for CASKKTGGTEAFF.

The chain carries TRBV28 and TRBJ2-7, with D perhaps TRBD2 (6 bases). This CDR3 is 15 amino acids long. Trimming pared 6 bases from V and 3 bases from J, leaving 18 bases between. Germline V gives CDR1 MDHEN, CDR2 SYDVKM. The CDR3, as DNA: TGTGCCAGCAGACTCGGGGGTAGCGCACACTACGAGCAGTACTTC. It translates to CASRLGGSAHYEQYF.

At least ten counts were recorded for this clonotype. V is TRBV7-2 and J is TRBJ2-5; 8 positions match TRBD1. V shed 4 bases and J 6 bases; nucleotides not matched to a gene: 4. From germline, CDR1 is SGHTA and CDR2 FQGNSA. The CDR3 consists of 13 residues. CDR3 bases: TGTGCCAGCAGCTACAGGGGGGTAAAGACCCAGTACTTC. It codes for CASSYRGVKTQYF. The full variable domain, rest sourced from reference TRBV7-2 and TRBJ2-5, is GAGVSQSPSNKVTEKGKDVELRCDPISGHTALYWYRQSLGQGLEFLIYFQGNSAPDKSGLPSDRFSAERTGGSVSTLTIQRTQQEDSAVYLCASSYRGVKTQYFGPGTRLLVL.

Ten or more counts support this clonotype. The chain uses TRBV5-1 and TRBJ1-6; D is unclear. Trimming pared 5 bases from V and 3 bases from J, leaving 6 bases between. CDR3 size: 13 residues. Germline CDR1 SGHRS, CDR2 YFSETQ. For the CDR3, the DNA is TGCGCCAGCAGTGTGAACTATAATTCACCCCTCCACTTT. Its translation is CASSVNYNSPLHF. The full variable domain, rest sourced from reference TRBV5-1 and TRBJ1-6, is KAGVTQTPRYLIKTRGQQVTLSCSPISGHRSVSWYQQTPGQGLQFLFEYFSETQRNKGNFPGRFSGRQFSNSRSEMNVSTLELGDSALYLCASSVNYNSPLHFGNGTRLTVT.

The V gene is TRBV18, the J gene TRBJ2-7, with D perhaps matching TRBD1 (6 bases). CDR1 is KGHSH and CDR2 is LQKENI in the germline V gene. The V end was cut by 1 base, the J end by 6 bases, with 13 bases between. CDR3 length: 14 amino acids. DNA for the CDR3: TGTGCCAGCTCACCACAGACAGGTTATGGCGAGCAGTACTTC. Protein: CASSPQTGYGEQYF.